Detailed here is one T cell receptor beta chain. The sample is drawn from a study of blood T cell repertoires in COVID-19. The wider study: COVID-19 samples collected from the United States, Italy and Spain covered acute and convalescent phases. T cells, B-cell-depleted T cells, or PBMCs provided the cDNA or gDNA that served as material.

How the authors handled the data: Estimation of nucleated cell counts was performed using reference gene primer amplification. Profiled with immunoSEQ multiplex PCR; TCRdb holds only in-frame clones, not every one. The DNA gave D and trimming, while V, J and clone size come from that table. The sample consists of around 70,000 clones, 60% to 85% of them appearing once. Germline CDR1 SEHNR, CDR2 FQNEAQ (reference sequence). This CDR3 spans 16 amino acids. V lost 6 bases and J lost 2; bases outside the gene matches: 12. The sequenced sample consisted of peripheral blood. The source is a man aged 65-85 years with acute or convalescent COVID-19. V gene TRBV7-9 combines with J gene TRBJ1-1, with 7 bases fitting TRBD1. In DNA form, the CDR3 reads TGTGCCAGCAGGGGCCCGGGACAGCATTTTAACACTGAAGCTTTCTTT. Translated: CASRGPGQHFNTEAFF. The complete variable domain, with remaining parts taken from reference TRBV7-9 and TRBJ1-1, reads DTGVSQNPRHKITKRGQNVTFRCDPISEHNRLYWYRQTLGQGPEFLTYFQNEAQLEKSRLLSDRFSAERPKGSFSTLEIQRTEQGDSAMYLCASRGPGQHFNTEAFFGQGTRLTVV.